The present T cell receptor (beta chain) was sequenced within a study of siplizumab effects on memory and regulatory T cells (dated by TCRdb to the late 2010s). Describing the broader study: The study examined how the anti-CD2 antibody siplizumab affects alloreactive T-cell subsets in allogeneic mixed lymphocyte reactions built from human PBMCs. Paper-wide results and their limitations: A naive or memory phenotype could not be assigned to roughly 80-97% of proliferating CD4+ or CD8+ clones. Sequences below about 10^-5 frequency were poorly captured, so only a minor fraction of alloreactive clones could be mapped to unstimulated subsets. Unstimulated naive T cells appeared to be more diverse than memory T cells, and naive cells seemed to make a substantial contribution to the alloresponse. No functional confirmation was obtained for the suppressive function of proliferating Tregs from siplizumab cultures. The cumulative frequency of alloreactive sequences that could be traced back to unstimulated CD4+ memory T cells was significantly reduced by siplizumab. Among mappable alloreactive CD4+ clones, an average Treg-derived fraction of over 60% was observed with siplizumab, compared with approximately 26% in control reactions.

The method behind the library was the immunoSEQ multiplex PCR assay. Each sample had 85,000 to 100,000 TCR templates assayed by the deep sequencing platform. Genomic DNA extracted from sorted T cells was used for TCRbeta CDR3 sequencing. Under the source paper's analysis protocol: Clonal analysis of TCRbeta CDR3 data was done in the R programming language. Alloreactive CD4+ and CD8+ clones were defined by comparing unstimulated samples with post-reaction CFSE-low samples. Regulatory or non-regulatory origin of alloreactive CD4+ clones was assigned by matching sequences to the sorted unstimulated Treg and non-Treg repertoires. Entries here come from immuneACCESS through TCRdb and include only in-frame sequences with V and J called. Some clones fail to appear in such tables; in the studies checked, an unresolved V gene covers under half of the shortfall, and the cause of the remainder is unknown. V, J and clone size reflect that table, while D and trimming were determined from the DNA. This sample is represented by some 100,000 clones; 93% of them were singletons. Approximately 5.9% of the sample goes to the ten largest clones.

TCRbeta CDR3 sequencing was performed on sorted unstimulated T cells and on proliferating T cells recovered from mixed lymphocyte reactions. Fresh whole blood from ten HLA-typed healthy donors served as the source for isolating PBMCs. Trimming costs V 6 bases and J 8 bases, and their ends lie 14 bases apart. From the germline V gene (reference sequence), CDR1 is MNHEY and CDR2 is SMNVEV. Counted from cysteine to phenylalanine, this CDR3 has 13 amino acids. CDR3 DNA only is kept here, 39 bases in frame from base 1. On this clone itself: No antigen is known for it. No qualities accompany the bases; no much larger clone lies one base away.

Sequenced: CD8+ T cells sorted from blood. This TCR was recovered from a human donor in good health. The rearranged segments are TRBV27 and TRBJ1-5; TRBD1 is a possible D gene, resting on 6 matching bases. In nucleotide form, the sequence is TGTGCCAGCAGACCGCAGGGGAGAGAGCCCCAGCATTTT. The translation is CASRPQGREPQHF.